This T cell receptor (beta chain) was documented in a study of cytomegalovirus exposure and HLA in healthy donors. Germline V gene sequence: CDR1 SGHTA, CDR2 FQGTGA. The ends were cut back, 6 bases at V and 3 bases at J, with 21 bases in the middle. This CDR3 is 16 amino acids long. Note on this clone: What it binds is unknown.

Whole-study results and caveats: Accounts indicate the classifier identified cytomegalovirus status with strong specificity and sensitivity. Rare TCR sequences dominated, though some public TCRs recurred in many donors.

Only in-frame clones appear in the TCRdb table, and some are missing; sequencing was by immunoSEQ multiplex PCR. Here the sample spans some 340,000 clones, 87% being singletons. Sequenced material: PBMCs. This chain joins TRBV7-3 and TRBJ2-7; D tentatively reads TRBD1 or TRBD2 (5 bases each). The TCR comes from a woman aged 30 to 39 in good health and CMV-seropositive. The CDR3 DNA follows: TGTGCCAGCAGGATTGCCGTGGACAAGACTAACTACGAGCAGTACTTC. It codes for CASRIAVDKTNYEQYF.